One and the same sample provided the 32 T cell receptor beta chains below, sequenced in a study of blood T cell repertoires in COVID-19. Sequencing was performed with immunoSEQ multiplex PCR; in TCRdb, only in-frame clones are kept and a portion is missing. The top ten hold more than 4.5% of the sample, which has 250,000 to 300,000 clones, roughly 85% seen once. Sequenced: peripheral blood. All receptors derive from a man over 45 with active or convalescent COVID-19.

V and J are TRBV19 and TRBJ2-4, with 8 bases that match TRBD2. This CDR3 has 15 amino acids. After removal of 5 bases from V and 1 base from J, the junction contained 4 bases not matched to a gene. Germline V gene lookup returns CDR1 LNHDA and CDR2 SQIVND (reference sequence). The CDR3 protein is CASSSGGTAKNIQYF. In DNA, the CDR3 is TGTGCCAGTAGTTCGGGGGGGACTGCCAAAAACATTCAGTACTTC.

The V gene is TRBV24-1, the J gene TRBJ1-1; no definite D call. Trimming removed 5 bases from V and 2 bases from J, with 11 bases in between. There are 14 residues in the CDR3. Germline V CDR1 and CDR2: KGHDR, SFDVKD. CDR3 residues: CATSAPYINTEAFF. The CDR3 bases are TGTGCCACCAGTGCTCCTTATATAAACACTGAAGCTTTCTTT.

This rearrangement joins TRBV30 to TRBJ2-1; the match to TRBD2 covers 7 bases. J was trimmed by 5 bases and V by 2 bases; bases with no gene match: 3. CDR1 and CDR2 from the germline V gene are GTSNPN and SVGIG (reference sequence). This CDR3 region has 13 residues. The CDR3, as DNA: TGTGCCTGGAGTCCACGGGGGGACAATGAGCAGTTCTTC. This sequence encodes CAWSPRGDNEQFF.

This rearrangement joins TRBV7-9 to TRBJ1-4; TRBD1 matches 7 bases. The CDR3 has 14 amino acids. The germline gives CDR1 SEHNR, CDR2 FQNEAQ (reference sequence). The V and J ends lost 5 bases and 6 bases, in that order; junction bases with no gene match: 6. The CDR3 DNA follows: TGTGCCAGCAGCCTGGGACAGACATATGAAAAACTGTTTTTT. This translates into CASSLGQTYEKLFF.

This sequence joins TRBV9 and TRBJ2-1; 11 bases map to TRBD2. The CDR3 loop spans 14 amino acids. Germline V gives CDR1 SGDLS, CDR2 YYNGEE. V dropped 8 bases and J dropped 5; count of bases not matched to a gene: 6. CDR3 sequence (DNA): TGTGCCAGAAGACTAGCGGGATATAACAATGAGCAGTTCTTC. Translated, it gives CARRLAGYNNEQFF.

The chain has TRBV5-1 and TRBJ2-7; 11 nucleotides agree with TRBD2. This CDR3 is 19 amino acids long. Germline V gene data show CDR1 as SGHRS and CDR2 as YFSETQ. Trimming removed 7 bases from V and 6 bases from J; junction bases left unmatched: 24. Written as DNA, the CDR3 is TGCGCCAGCGCATTAACACGACTAGCGGGACGTACTACTTCAGCCGAGCAGTACTTC. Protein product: CASALTRLAGRTTSAEQYF.

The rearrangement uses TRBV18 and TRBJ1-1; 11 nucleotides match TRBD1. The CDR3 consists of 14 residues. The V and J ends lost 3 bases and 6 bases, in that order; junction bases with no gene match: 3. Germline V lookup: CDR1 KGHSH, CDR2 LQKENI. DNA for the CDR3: TGTGCCAGCTCACCGGGACAGGGGGGGGCTGAAGCTTTCTTT. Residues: CASSPGQGGAEAFF.

This CDR3 is CASSSRTSGRTEQFF. The CDR3 DNA reads as TGTGCCAGCAGCTCACGGACTAGCGGGAGAACTGAGCAGTTCTTC. The chain links TRBV7-3 to TRBJ2-1; 13 bases are a match to TRBD2. V gave up 4 bases and J gave up 9 bases; unmatched junction bases: 6. This CDR3 contains 15 residues. Germline values: CDR1 SGHTA, CDR2 FQGTGA. The whole variable domain, remainder taken from reference TRBV7-3 and TRBJ2-1, is GAGVSQTPSNKVTEKGKYVELRCDPISGHTALYWYRQSLGQGPEFLIYFQGTGAADDSGLPNDRFFAVRPEGSVSTLKIQRTERGDSAVYLCASSSRTSGRTEQFFGPGTRLTVL.

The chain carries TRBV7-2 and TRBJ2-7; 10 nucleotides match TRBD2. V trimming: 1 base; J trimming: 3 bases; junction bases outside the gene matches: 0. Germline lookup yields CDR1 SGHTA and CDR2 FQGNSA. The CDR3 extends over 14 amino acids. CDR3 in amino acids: CASSLVAGGYEQYF. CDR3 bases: TGTGCCAGCAGCTTAGTAGCGGGAGGCTACGAGCAGTACTTC.

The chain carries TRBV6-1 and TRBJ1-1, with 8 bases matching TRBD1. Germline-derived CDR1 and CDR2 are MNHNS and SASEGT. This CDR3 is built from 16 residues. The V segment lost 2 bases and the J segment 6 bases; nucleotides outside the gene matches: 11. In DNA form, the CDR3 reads TGTGCCAGCAGTGAAACCCCAGGGGGCTTTGGCGCTGAAGCTTTCTTT. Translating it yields CASSETPGGFGAEAFF.

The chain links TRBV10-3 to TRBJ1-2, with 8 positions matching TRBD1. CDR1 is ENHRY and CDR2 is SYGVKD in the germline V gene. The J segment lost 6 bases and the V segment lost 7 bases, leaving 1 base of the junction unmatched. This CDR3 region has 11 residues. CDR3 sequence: CAITTGDGYTF. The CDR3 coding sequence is TGTGCCATCACGACAGGGGATGGCTACACCTTC.

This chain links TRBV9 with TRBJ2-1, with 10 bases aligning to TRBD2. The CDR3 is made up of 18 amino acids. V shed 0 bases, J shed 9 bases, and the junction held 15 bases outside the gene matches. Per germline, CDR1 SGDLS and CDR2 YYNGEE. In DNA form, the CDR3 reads TGTGCCAGCAGCGTAGCCTCTCTAGCGGGAGTTGCTTGGGGTGAGCAGTTCTTC. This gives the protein CASSVASLAGVAWGEQFF.

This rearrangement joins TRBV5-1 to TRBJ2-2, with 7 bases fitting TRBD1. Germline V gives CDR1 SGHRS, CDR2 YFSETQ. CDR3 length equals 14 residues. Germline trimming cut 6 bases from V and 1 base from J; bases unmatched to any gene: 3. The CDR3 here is CASMAGGNTGELFF. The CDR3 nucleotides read TGCGCCAGCATGGCAGGGGGGAACACCGGGGAGCTGTTTTTT. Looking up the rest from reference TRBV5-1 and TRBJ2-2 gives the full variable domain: KAGVTQTPRYLIKTRGQQVTLSCSPISGHRSVSWYQQTPGQGLQFLFEYFSETQRNKGNFPGRFSGRQFSNSRSEMNVSTLELGDSALYLCASMAGGNTGELFFGEGSRLTVL.

The CDR3 DNA follows: TGCAGCGCTAGATCCGGGTCTTCTAGCTCCTACGAGCAGTACTTC. It encodes CSARSGSSSSYEQYF. The chain links TRBV29-1 to TRBJ2-7; D is unclear. The CDR3 sequence is 15 residues long. The V end was cut by 7 bases, the J end by 0 bases, with 19 bases between. The germline V gene encodes CDR1 SQVTM and CDR2 ANQGSEA.

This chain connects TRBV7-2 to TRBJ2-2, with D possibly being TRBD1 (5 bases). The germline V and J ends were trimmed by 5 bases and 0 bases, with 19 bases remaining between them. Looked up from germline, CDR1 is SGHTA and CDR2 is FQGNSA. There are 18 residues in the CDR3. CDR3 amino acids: CASSKRGSFSANTGELFF. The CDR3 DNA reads TGTGCCAGCAGCAAAAGGGGCAGTTTCTCCGCGAACACCGGGGAGCTGTTTTTT.

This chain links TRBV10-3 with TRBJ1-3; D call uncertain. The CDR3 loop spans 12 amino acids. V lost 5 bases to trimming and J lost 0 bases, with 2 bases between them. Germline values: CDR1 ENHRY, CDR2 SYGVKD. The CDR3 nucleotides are TGTGCCATCAGTCTCTCTGGAAACACCATATATTTT. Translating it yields CAISLSGNTIYF.

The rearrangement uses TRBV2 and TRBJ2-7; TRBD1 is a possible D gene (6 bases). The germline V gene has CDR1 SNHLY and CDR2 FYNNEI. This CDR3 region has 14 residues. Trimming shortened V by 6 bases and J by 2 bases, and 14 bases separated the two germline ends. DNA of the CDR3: TGTGCCAGCAGGGGGGCACAGGGTCCCTACGAGCAGTACTTC. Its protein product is CASRGAQGPYEQYF.

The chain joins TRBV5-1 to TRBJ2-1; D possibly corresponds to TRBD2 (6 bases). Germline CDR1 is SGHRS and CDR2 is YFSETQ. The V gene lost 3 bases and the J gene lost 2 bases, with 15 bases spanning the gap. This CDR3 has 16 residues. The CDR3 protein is CASSSASGTPYNEQFF. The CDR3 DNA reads TGCGCCAGCAGCTCGGCCTCCGGGACTCCCTACAATGAGCAGTTCTTC. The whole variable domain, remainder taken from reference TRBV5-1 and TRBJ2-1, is KAGVTQTPRYLIKTRGQQVTLSCSPISGHRSVSWYQQTPGQGLQFLFEYFSETQRNKGNFPGRFSGRQFSNSRSEMNVSTLELGDSALYLCASSSASGTPYNEQFFGPGTRLTVL.

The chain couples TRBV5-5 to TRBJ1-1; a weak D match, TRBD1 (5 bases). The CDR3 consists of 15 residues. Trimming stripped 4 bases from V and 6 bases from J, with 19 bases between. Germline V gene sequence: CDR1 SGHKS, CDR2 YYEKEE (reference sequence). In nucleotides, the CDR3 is TGTGCCAGCAGCCGTCTTTGGGGCCGCGGGGCTGAAGCTTTCTTT. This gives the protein CASSRLWGRGAEAFF.

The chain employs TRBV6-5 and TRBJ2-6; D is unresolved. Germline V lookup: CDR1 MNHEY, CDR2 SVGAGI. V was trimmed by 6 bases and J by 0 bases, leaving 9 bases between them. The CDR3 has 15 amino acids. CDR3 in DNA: TGTGCCAGCAGGCGGAAGGACTCTGGGGCCAACGTCCTGACTTTC. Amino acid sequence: CASRRKDSGANVLTF.

For the CDR3, the DNA is TGTGCCAGCAGTTTAAGGAGGACAGGGGGCAGCTATGGCTACACCTTC. It specifies CASSLRRTGGSYGYTF. The gene calls are TRBV28 and TRBJ1-2; 11 bases agree with TRBD1. The germline gives CDR1 MDHEN, CDR2 SYDVKM. The CDR3 is made up of 16 amino acids. Unmatched junction bases numbered 6, after V lost 2 bases and J lost 4 bases.

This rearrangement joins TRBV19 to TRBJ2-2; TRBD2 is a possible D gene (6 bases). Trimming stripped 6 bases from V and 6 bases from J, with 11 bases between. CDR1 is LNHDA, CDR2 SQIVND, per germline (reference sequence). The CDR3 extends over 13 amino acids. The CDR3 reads CASSPEGPGELFF. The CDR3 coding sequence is TGTGCCAGTAGCCCGGAGGGCCCCGGGGAGCTGTTTTTT.

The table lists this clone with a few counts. CDR3 bases: TGTGCCAGCAGTTTGGGCAGGGGGTACGAGCAGTACTTC. Its translation is CASSLGRGYEQYF. The chain employs TRBV27 and TRBJ2-7; 7 bases are a match to TRBD1. CDR3 length: 13 amino acids. The V and J ends lost 3 bases and 4 bases, in that order; junction bases with no gene match: 3. Germline V lookup: CDR1 MNHEY, CDR2 SMNVEV (reference sequence).

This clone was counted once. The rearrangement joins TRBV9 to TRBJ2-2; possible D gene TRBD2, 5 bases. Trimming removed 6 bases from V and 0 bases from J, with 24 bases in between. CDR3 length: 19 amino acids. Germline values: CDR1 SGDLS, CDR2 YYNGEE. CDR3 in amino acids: CASTPSWAGKDTNTGELFF. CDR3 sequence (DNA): TGTGCCAGCACGCCGTCATGGGCGGGTAAAGATACGAACACCGGGGAGCTGTTTTTT.

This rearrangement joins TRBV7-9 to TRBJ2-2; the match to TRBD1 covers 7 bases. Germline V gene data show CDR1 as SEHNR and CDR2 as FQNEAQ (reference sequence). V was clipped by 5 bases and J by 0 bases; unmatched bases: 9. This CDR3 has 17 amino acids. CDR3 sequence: CASSPPPGQTNTGELFF. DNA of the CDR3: TGTGCCAGCAGCCCCCCCCCGGGACAGACGAACACCGGGGAGCTGTTTTTT. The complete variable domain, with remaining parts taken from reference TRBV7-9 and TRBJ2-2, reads DTGVSQNPRHKITKRGQNVTFRCDPISEHNRLYWYRQTLGQGPEFLTYFQNEAQLEKSRLLSDRFSAERPKGSFSTLEIQRTEQGDSAMYLCASSPPPGQTNTGELFFGEGSRLTVL.

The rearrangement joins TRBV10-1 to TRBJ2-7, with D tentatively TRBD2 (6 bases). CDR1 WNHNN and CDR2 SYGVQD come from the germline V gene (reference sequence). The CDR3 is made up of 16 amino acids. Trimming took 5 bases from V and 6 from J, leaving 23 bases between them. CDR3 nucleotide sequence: TGCGCCAGCAGTCCCCTGGACGGACTACTTCGTGGCGAGCAGTACTTC. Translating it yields CASSPLDGLLRGEQYF.

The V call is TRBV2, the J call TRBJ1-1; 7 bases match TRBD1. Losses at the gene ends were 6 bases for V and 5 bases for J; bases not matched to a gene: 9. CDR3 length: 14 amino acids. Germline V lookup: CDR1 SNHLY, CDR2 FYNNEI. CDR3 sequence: CASSHDRALTEAFF. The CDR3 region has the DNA TGTGCCAGCAGCCACGACAGGGCTTTGACTGAAGCTTTCTTT.

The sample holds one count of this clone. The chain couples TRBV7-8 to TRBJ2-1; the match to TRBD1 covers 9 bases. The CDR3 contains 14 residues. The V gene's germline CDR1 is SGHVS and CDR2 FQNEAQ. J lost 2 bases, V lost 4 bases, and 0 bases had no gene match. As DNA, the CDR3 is TGTGCCAGCAGCTGGGACAGGGCCTACAATGAGCAGTTCTTC. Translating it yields CASSWDRAYNEQFF.

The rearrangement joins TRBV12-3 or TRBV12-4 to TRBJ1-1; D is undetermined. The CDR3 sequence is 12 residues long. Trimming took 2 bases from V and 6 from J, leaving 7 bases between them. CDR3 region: CASSLSEAEAFF. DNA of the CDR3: TGTGCCAGCAGTTTAAGCGAGGCTGAAGCTTTCTTT.

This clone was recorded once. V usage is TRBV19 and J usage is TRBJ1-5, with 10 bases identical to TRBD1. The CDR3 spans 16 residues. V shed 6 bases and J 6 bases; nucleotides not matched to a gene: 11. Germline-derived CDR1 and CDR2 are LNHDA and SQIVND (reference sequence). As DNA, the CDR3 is TGTGCCAGTAGAGGCCGACAGGGGGCGCATGGTCAGCCCCAGCATTTT. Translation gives CASRGRQGAHGQPQHF.

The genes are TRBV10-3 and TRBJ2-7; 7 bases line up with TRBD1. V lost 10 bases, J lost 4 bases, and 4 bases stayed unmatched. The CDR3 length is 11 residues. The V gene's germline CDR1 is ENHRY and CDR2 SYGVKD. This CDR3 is CATRQGYEQYF. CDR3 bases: TGTGCCACACGACAGGGATACGAGCAGTACTTC.

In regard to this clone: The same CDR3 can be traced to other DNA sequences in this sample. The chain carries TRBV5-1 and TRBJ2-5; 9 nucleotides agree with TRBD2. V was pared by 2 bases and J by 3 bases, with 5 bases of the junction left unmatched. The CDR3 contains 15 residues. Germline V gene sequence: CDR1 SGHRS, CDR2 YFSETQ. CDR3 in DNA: TGCGCCAGCAGCTTAGGTGGCGGGAGGGAAGAGACCCAGTACTTC. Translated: CASSLGGGREETQYF. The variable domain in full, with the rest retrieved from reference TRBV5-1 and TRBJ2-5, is KAGVTQTPRYLIKTRGQQVTLSCSPISGHRSVSWYQQTPGQGLQFLFEYFSETQRNKGNFPGRFSGRQFSNSRSEMNVSTLELGDSALYLCASSLGGGREETQYFGPGTRLLVL.